One and the same sample provided the 28 T cell receptor beta chains below, sequenced in a study of blood T cell repertoires in COVID-19. This table comes from immunoSEQ multiplex PCR, and its TCRdb copy is limited to in-frame clones, with some not included. Here the sample spans about 260,000 clones, about 90% being singletons. What was sequenced was PBMCs or T cells enriched from blood (not recorded which). The origin of the receptors is a man aged 50 to 59 who had been exposed to COVID-19.

J is TRBJ1-6 and V is TRBV27; 7 bases fit TRBD1. This CDR3 is 16 amino acids long. CDR1 MNHEY and CDR2 SMNVEV come from the germline V gene (reference sequence). J lost 7 bases, V lost 5 bases, and 11 bases had no gene match. The CDR3 here is CASSPGTDQWNSPLHF. In DNA form, the CDR3 reads TGTGCCAGCAGTCCCGGGACAGACCAGTGGAATTCACCCCTCCACTTT.

The genes are TRBV2 and TRBJ1-5, with 7 bases that match TRBD1. V trimming: 2 bases; J trimming: 5 bases; junction bases outside the gene matches: 3. CDR1 and CDR2 from the germline V gene are SNHLY and FYNNEI. This CDR3 comprises 14 residues. CDR3 region: CASSENDRDQPQHF. DNA for the CDR3: TGTGCCAGCAGTGAAAATGACAGGGATCAGCCCCAGCATTTT.

In the case of this clone: Within the sample, other DNA sequences also encode this same CDR3. The chain joins TRBV24-1 to TRBJ1-1, with a possible D match to TRBD1 (6 bases). This CDR3 comprises 13 residues. CDR1 is KGHDR and CDR2 is SFDVKD in the germline V gene. Trimming removed 4 bases from V and 4 bases from J, with 9 bases in between. Written as DNA, the CDR3 is TGTGCCACCAGTGACCCCAGGGGCACTGAAGCTTTCTTT. Its protein is CATSDPRGTEAFF.

This clone has only one observation. The gene calls are TRBV9 and TRBJ1-2; maybe TRBD1 (5 bases). The CDR3 length is 13 residues. The germline V gene has CDR1 SGDLS and CDR2 YYNGEE. Trimming removed 0 bases from V and 10 bases from J, with 13 bases in between. CDR3: CASSVGGRVDYTF. For the CDR3, the DNA is TGTGCCAGCAGCGTAGGTGGCAGGGTGGACTACACCTTC.

The chain joins TRBV27 to TRBJ1-2; D is uncertain. V lost 5 bases to trimming and J lost 0 bases, with 19 bases between them. Per germline, CDR1 MNHEY and CDR2 SMNVEV (reference sequence). This CDR3 is built from 17 residues. The DNA of the CDR3 is TGTGCCAGCAGTACGACAATAGACGGAGGAGCTAACTATGGCTACACCTTC. This translates into CASSTTIDGGANYGYTF.

The gene calls are TRBV28 and TRBJ1-1, with D maybe TRBD1 (6 bases). The V gene's germline CDR1 is MDHEN and CDR2 SYDVKM. V gave up 7 bases and J gave up 1 base, with 16 bases separating them. This CDR3 has 15 amino acids. In nucleotides, the CDR3 is TGTGCCAGCACTCGCTCTAACAGGGAGAACACTGAAGCTTTCTTT. Protein product: CASTRSNRENTEAFF.

V gene TRBV27 combines with J gene TRBJ1-4, with a tentative D call TRBD1 (6 bases). Germline-derived CDR1 and CDR2 are MNHEY and SMNVEV (reference sequence). The CDR3 runs to 15 residues. V was trimmed by 3 bases and J by 5 bases, leaving 13 bases between them. The CDR3 sequence is CASSFGRGKNEKLFF. In DNA, the CDR3 is TGTGCCAGCAGTTTCGGCAGGGGTAAGAATGAAAAACTGTTTTTT.

This sequence joins TRBV6-6 and TRBJ1-4, with 7 bases identical to TRBD1. Germline V gene lookup returns CDR1 MNHNY and CDR2 SVGAGI (reference sequence). This CDR3 spans 15 amino acids. With 6 bases clipped from V and 6 bases from J, the junction kept 10 bases outside the gene matches. The CDR3 loop is CASRPRQGWDEKLFF. In nucleotides, the CDR3 is TGTGCCAGCAGGCCGCGACAGGGTTGGGATGAAAAACTGTTTTTT.

The V and J genes are TRBV12-3 or TRBV12-4 and TRBJ1-2; D gene unclear. This CDR3 has 13 residues. The ends were cut back, 5 bases at V and 4 bases at J, with 11 bases in the middle. The CDR3 reads CASSTEGGYGYTF. The DNA for the CDR3 is TGTGCCAGCAGTACAGAGGGTGGCTATGGCTACACCTTC.

The chain links TRBV6-5 to TRBJ1-2; D uncertain. The CDR3 has 14 amino acids. V lost 5 bases, J lost 8 bases, and 18 bases lay in between. The germline gives CDR1 MNHEY, CDR2 SVGAGI. The CDR3, as DNA: TGTGCCAGCAGTCCCGAGGCCAGAGCTAGGGGCTACACCTTC. This translates into CASSPEARARGYTF.

The CDR3 loop is CASSLEGVGMNTEAFF. CDR3 sequence (DNA): TGCGCCAGCAGCTTGGAAGGGGTGGGAATGAACACTGAAGCTTTCTTT. The chain combines TRBV5-1 with TRBJ1-1; tentative D call: TRBD1 (5 bases). There are 16 residues in the CDR3. The germline V and J ends were trimmed by 0 bases and 0 bases, with 12 bases remaining between them. Germline CDR1 and CDR2: SGHRS and YFSETQ.

CDR3 residues: CASRNRGQETQYF. The CDR3 DNA follows: TGTGCCAGCAGAAACAGGGGTCAAGAGACCCAGTACTTC. The chain links TRBV12-3 or TRBV12-4 to TRBJ2-5; TRBD1 matches at 7 bases. The ends lost 6 bases at V and 2 bases at J; junction bases unmatched: 3. This CDR3 comprises 13 residues.

The chain recombines TRBV9 with TRBJ1-3; TRBD1 is a possible D gene (5 bases). Germline loops: CDR1 SGDLS, CDR2 YYNGEE. Trimming removed 3 bases from V and 2 bases from J, with 12 bases in between. This CDR3 has 15 residues. CDR3 DNA: TGTGCCAGCAGCGGATTACAGGCAGCTGGAAACACCATATATTTT. It specifies CASSGLQAAGNTIYF.

The chain carries TRBV27 and TRBJ1-5, with 8 positions matching TRBD1. After removal of 6 bases from V and 1 base from J, the junction contained 2 bases not matched to a gene. This CDR3 comprises 14 residues. The germline gives CDR1 MNHEY, CDR2 SMNVEV (reference sequence). This CDR3 is CASRQGVSNQPQHF. The CDR3 region has the DNA TGTGCCAGCAGACAGGGGGTGAGCAATCAGCCCCAGCATTTT.

V usage is TRBV7-6 and J usage is TRBJ1-4; the D is unclear. The CDR3 is 16 residues long. Trimming cost V 1 base and J 5 bases, with 14 bases left between them. Per germline, CDR1 SGHVS and CDR2 FNYEAQ. DNA of the CDR3: TGTGCCAGCAGCTTAGGCCACTCCGGAGGGAATGAAAAACTGTTTTTT. Its protein product is CASSLGHSGGNEKLFF.

This clone occurred once. The V call is TRBV2, the J call TRBJ2-7, with a tentative D call TRBD1 (5 bases). The germline V and J ends were trimmed by 3 bases and 7 bases, with 10 bases remaining between them. The CDR3 contains 12 residues. Germline-derived CDR1 and CDR2 are SNHLY and FYNNEI. For the CDR3, the DNA is TGTGCCAGCAGTGACAGGGCAGGTGAGCAGTACTTC. As protein: CASSDRAGEQYF.

The chain recombines TRBV25-1 with TRBJ1-1, with D possibly matching TRBD1 (5 bases). This CDR3 contains 14 residues. V lost 2 bases, J lost 0 bases, and 7 bases lay in between. CDR1 is MGHDK, CDR2 SYGVNS, per germline. CDR3 amino acids: CASSERGMNTEAFF. The CDR3 region has the DNA TGTGCCAGCAGTGAAAGGGGTATGAACACTGAAGCTTTCTTT.

The chain has TRBV4-1 and TRBJ2-5; tentative D call: TRBD1 (5 bases). CDR1 and CDR2 (germline): MGHRA, YSYEKL. Trimming cost V 3 bases and J 4 bases, with 15 bases left between them. The CDR3 length is 15 residues. Here the CDR3 reads CASSHLLQARETQYF. CDR3 bases: TGCGCCAGCAGCCACCTCTTACAGGCCCGAGAGACCCAGTACTTC.

The chain links TRBV11-2 to TRBJ2-7; 10 nucleotides agree with TRBD2. This CDR3 is 16 amino acids long. The trim removed 5 bases at V and 0 bases at J, leaving 7 bases unmatched. The V gene's germline CDR1 is SGHAT and CDR2 FQNNGV. CDR3 sequence: CASSIPSGGFSYEQYF. CDR3 bases: TGTGCCAGCAGCATCCCTAGCGGGGGTTTCTCCTACGAGCAGTACTTC.

The V and J genes are TRBV15 and TRBJ1-1; perhaps TRBD1 as D (5 bases). V was trimmed by 3 bases and J by 4 bases, leaving 9 bases between them. Germline loops: CDR1 LNHNV, CDR2 YYDKDF (reference sequence). The CDR3 length is 13 residues. CDR3 residues: CATSRSRVTEAFF. The CDR3 DNA reads as TGTGCCACCAGCAGGTCCAGGGTCACTGAAGCTTTCTTT. The variable domain in full, with the rest retrieved from reference TRBV15 and TRBJ1-1, is DAMVIQNPRYQVTQFGKPVTLSCSQTLNHNVMYWYQQKSSQAPKLLFHYYDKDFNNEADTPDNFQSRRPNTSFCFLDIRSPGLGDTAMYLCATSRSRVTEAFFGQGTRLTVV.

This clone was observed a single time. The V call is TRBV6-5, the J call TRBJ1-1; tentatively, D is TRBD1 (5 bases). Germline V lookup: CDR1 MNHEY, CDR2 SVGAGI. V lost 8 bases, J lost 2 bases, and 12 bases lay in between. There are 13 residues in the CDR3. In nucleotides, the CDR3 is TGTGCCAGCGTCGGGGGAATCAACACTGAAGCTTTCTTT. It translates to CASVGGINTEAFF.

J is TRBJ1-4 and V is TRBV28; no definite D call. Germline values: CDR1 MDHEN, CDR2 SYDVKM. The CDR3 runs 13 residues. Between the trimmed V and J ends, which lost 5 bases and 8 bases, there was a span of 12 bases. The CDR3 sequence is CASSPSGGEKLFF. In DNA, the CDR3 is TGTGCCAGCAGTCCCTCGGGTGGCGAAAAACTGTTTTTT.

The chain carries TRBV19 and TRBJ1-2; D remains ambiguous. CDR3 length: 16 residues. Germline lookup yields CDR1 LNHDA and CDR2 SQIVND (reference sequence). The ends were cut back, 6 bases at V and 0 bases at J, with 17 bases in the middle. The CDR3 loop reads CASSRETGFPNYGYTF. In nucleotides, the CDR3 is TGTGCCAGTAGCCGGGAAACCGGTTTCCCTAACTATGGCTACACCTTC.

The chain combines TRBV5-1 with TRBJ2-5, with D tentatively TRBD1 (6 bases). The length of the CDR3 is 14 residues. Germline values: CDR1 SGHRS, CDR2 YFSETQ. V lost 5 bases and J lost 2, with 13 bases in between. The CDR3 sequence: CASRPDSNQETQYF. DNA of the CDR3: TGCGCCAGCAGACCGGACAGCAATCAAGAGACCCAGTACTTC.

V gene TRBV12-3 or TRBV12-4 combines with J gene TRBJ2-1; D unclear. The CDR3 contains 13 residues. V was shortened by 3 bases and J by 3 bases, with 6 bases between the two germline ends. For the CDR3, the DNA is TGTGCCAGCAGTTTTGTAATCTACAATGAGCAGTTCTTC. Its translation: CASSFVIYNEQFF.

The chain uses TRBV4-2 and TRBJ1-2, with a tentative D call TRBD1 (6 bases). Trimming removed 4 bases from V and 3 bases from J, with 15 bases in between. This CDR3 is built from 15 residues. CDR1 and CDR2 from the germline V gene are LGHNA and YNFKEQ. The CDR3 reads CASSPRTETYYGYTF. As DNA, the CDR3 is TGTGCCAGCAGCCCCCGGACAGAAACGTACTATGGCTACACCTTC.

The gene calls are TRBV9 and TRBJ1-4; D is unclear. The CDR3 length is 16 residues. The V end lost 0 bases, the J end lost 6 bases, and 15 bases lay between the germline ends. Germline CDR1 SGDLS, CDR2 YYNGEE. In DNA, the CDR3 is TGTGCCAGCAGCGTAGTACCCTTTGGAGGAGATGAAAAACTGTTTTTT. The encoded protein is CASSVVPFGGDEKLFF.

J is TRBJ2-7 and V is TRBV6-1; 12 bases map to TRBD2. Germline values: CDR1 MNHNS, CDR2 SASEGT. The CDR3 totals 14 residues. Unmatched junction bases numbered 2, after V lost 1 base and J lost 7 bases. DNA for the CDR3: TGTGCCAGCAGTGAAGTGCTAGCGGGAGGGGAGCAGTACGTC. This translates into CASSEVLAGGEQYV.